This record covers a single T cell receptor (beta chain). Its target is unknown. The source of the sample is a study of OX40 agonist ivuxolimab in advanced cancers. Germline V gene lookup returns CDR1 SGHAT and CDR2 FQNNGV. V was trimmed by 11 bases and J by 3 bases, leaving 15 bases between them. This CDR3 has 13 amino acids. General study results and limits: Averaged across samples, CD8+ T cells carried more expanded clones than CD4+ did. At 0.1-3.0 mg/kg, partial responders had clonal expansion among the lowest observed. The study did not work out the antigen specificity of the expanded peripheral T cells.

The method was immunoSEQ multiplex PCR; TCRdb's version includes in-frame clones alone and lacks a portion of them. The data hold around 30,000 clones, with roughly 80% observed a single time. The sequence was collected from an adult with an advanced solid tumor such as melanoma, head and neck, liver or kidney cancer. The V gene is TRBV11-2, the J gene TRBJ2-3, with D perhaps TRBD2 (5 bases). Here the sequenced sample was CD4+ or CD8+ T cells sorted from blood, taken in a trial of the OX40 agonist ivuxolimab. The CDR3 nucleotides are TGTGCCGGTAGTGGAGCGGTGACAGATACGCAGTATTTT. Amino acid sequence: CAGSGAVTDTQYF. Supplemented by reference TRBV11-2 and TRBJ2-3, the full variable domain reads EAGVAQSPRYKIIEKRQSVAFWCNPISGHATLYWYQQILGQGPKLLIQFQNNGVVDDSQLPKDRFSAERLKGVDSTLKIQPAKLEDSAVYLCAGSGAVTDTQYFGPGTRLTVL.